These 32 T cell receptor beta chains share one sample of origin, sequenced in a study of T cell changes during pregnancy in multiple sclerosis. TCRdb's table, derived via immunoSEQ multiplex PCR, lists solely in-frame clones and lacks some. Found here are roughly 40,000 clones, roughly 90% of them singletons; the top ten hold about 0.45%. The source was CD4+ T cells from peripheral blood mononuclear cells, collected in the third trimester of pregnancy. The source is a female donor with multiple sclerosis, enrolled in a pregnancy study.

The chain employs TRBV7-8 and TRBJ2-2; the match to TRBD2 covers 10 bases. The ends lost 5 bases at V and 6 bases at J; junction bases unmatched: 18. This CDR3 contains 19 residues. Germline CDR1 is SGHVS and CDR2 is FQNEAQ. CDR3 protein: CASSPHTSGIPGDAGELFF. As DNA, the CDR3 is TGTGCCAGCAGCCCTCATACTAGCGGGATTCCTGGAGACGCCGGGGAGCTGTTTTTT.

This chain connects TRBV7-2 to TRBJ1-2, with 9 positions matching TRBD1. The germline CDR1 and CDR2 sequences are SGHTA and FQGNSA. CDR3 size: 15 residues. After removal of 4 bases from V and 5 bases from J, the junction contained 8 bases not matched to a gene. In DNA, the CDR3 is TGTGCCAGCAGCTCTAGGACAGGGGAAGGGTATGGCTACACCTTC. Its protein is CASSSRTGEGYGYTF.

The chain is built from TRBV13 and TRBJ1-3; perhaps TRBD1 as D (6 bases). The CDR3 has 14 amino acids. Deletions cut 3 bases from V and 3 bases from J, with 9 bases between. Germline V CDR1 and CDR2: PRHDT, FYEKMQ (reference sequence). The CDR3 DNA is TGTGCCAGCAGCTTTTTACAGGGTGGAAACACCATATATTTT. Protein sequence: CASSFLQGGNTIYF.

The chain joins TRBV19 to TRBJ2-4; 8 bases match TRBD2. Germline-derived CDR1 and CDR2 are LNHDA and SQIVND (reference sequence). V lost 5 bases, J lost 9 bases, and 12 bases stayed unmatched. This CDR3 has 15 amino acids. CDR3 loop: CASSVTLAREGIQYF. In nucleotides, the CDR3 is TGTGCCAGTAGTGTTACACTTGCTCGGGAGGGCATTCAGTACTTC.

The rearrangement links TRBV6-1 to TRBJ1-1; 9 bases agree with TRBD1. This CDR3 comprises 14 residues. CDR1 MNHNS and CDR2 SASEGT come from the germline V gene. Unmatched junction bases numbered 14, after V lost 7 bases and J lost 11 bases. CDR3 region: CASKPGQGPLNAFF. For the CDR3, the DNA is TGTGCCAGCAAACCGGGACAGGGTCCTCTGAATGCTTTCTTT.

The chain employs TRBV6-5 and TRBJ1-3; TRBD1 aligns across 7 bases. The V segment lost 5 bases and the J segment 7 bases; nucleotides outside the gene matches: 5. From germline, CDR1 is MNHEY and CDR2 SVGAGI. The CDR3 runs 13 residues. The chain's CDR3 is CASSKTGPNTIYF. Written as DNA, the CDR3 is TGTGCCAGCAGTAAGACAGGGCCCAACACCATATATTTT.

The chain uses TRBV10-3 and TRBJ1-1; 8 bases map to TRBD1. V gave up 6 bases and J gave up 3 bases; unmatched junction bases: 9. CDR3 length: 15 residues. CDR1 and CDR2 from the germline V gene are ENHRY and SYGVKD. In DNA form, the CDR3 reads TGTGCCATCAGCCCTGCAGGGGGCGAGGACACTGAAGCTTTCTTT. It codes for CAISPAGGEDTEAFF.

This chain connects TRBV6-1 to TRBJ2-1, with D maybe TRBD2 (6 bases). Trimming took off 5 bases at V and 15 bases at J, with 17 bases between the two ends. CDR1 MNHNS and CDR2 SASEGT come from the germline V gene. The CDR3 contains 12 residues. The CDR3 DNA reads as TGTGCCAGCAGTACAAAGTACGGGGGAGGGTTCTTC. It specifies CASSTKYGGGFF.

The chain couples TRBV12-5 to TRBJ1-5; D unresolved. The CDR3 is 12 residues long. The V end lost 4 bases, the J end lost 5 bases, and 6 bases lay between the germline ends. CDR1 and CDR2 from the germline V gene are LGHNT and FRNRAP. The CDR3: CASGYEDQPQHF. The CDR3 DNA sequence: TGTGCTAGTGGTTACGAGGATCAGCCCCAGCATTTT.

V gene TRBV29-1 combines with J gene TRBJ1-1, with D maybe TRBD1 (5 bases). The CDR3 totals 13 residues. Trimming took off 4 bases at V and 4 bases at J, with 13 bases between the two ends. Germline CDR1 reads SQVTM; CDR2 reads ANQGSEA. CDR3: CSVAAQGITEAFF. As DNA, the CDR3 is TGCAGCGTTGCTGCCCAGGGAATCACTGAAGCTTTCTTT.

This chain uses TRBV30 with TRBJ2-1, with D perhaps TRBD2 (5 bases). The germline V gene encodes CDR1 GTSNPN and CDR2 SVGIG (reference sequence). Deletions cut 0 bases from V and 1 base from J, with 13 bases between. CDR3 length: 16 residues. This chain's CDR3 is CAWSVRGAGSYNEQFF. DNA of the CDR3: TGTGCCTGGAGTGTACGGGGTGCGGGTTCCTACAATGAGCAGTTCTTC.

This chain links TRBV9 with TRBJ2-1, with 13 positions matching TRBD2. In germline, CDR1 is SGDLS, CDR2 YYNGEE. The CDR3 consists of 16 residues. Trimming cost V 4 bases and J 7 bases; bases outside gene matches: 8. Here the CDR3 reads CASSPPGTSGINEQFF. The CDR3 nucleotides read TGTGCCAGCAGCCCGCCCGGGACTAGCGGGATAAATGAGCAGTTCTTC.

The gene calls are TRBV18 and TRBJ2-1, with D possibly matching TRBD1 (5 bases). The CDR3 extends over 17 amino acids. Germline CDR1 is KGHSH and CDR2 is LQKENI. V dropped 0 bases and J dropped 0 bases, with 12 bases sitting between them. The CDR3 DNA is TGTGCCAGCTCACCACCGTTGGGGCAAAGCTCCTACAATGAGCAGTTCTTC. Residues: CASSPPLGQSSYNEQFF.

This clone was detected only a few times. The genes are TRBV7-2 and TRBJ2-1, with 10 bases aligning to TRBD2. The V gene end was trimmed by 0 bases and the J gene end by 8 bases; junction bases not matched to a gene: 10. The CDR3 spans 17 residues. Germline loops: CDR1 SGHTA, CDR2 FQGNSA. This CDR3 reads CASSLAAGSGRGYEQFF. The CDR3 DNA follows: TGTGCCAGCAGCTTAGCCGCCGGGAGCGGGAGGGGCTATGAGCAGTTCTTC.

The rearrangement links TRBV6-1 to TRBJ2-2; perhaps TRBD2 as D (5 bases). CDR3 length: 15 amino acids. Germline V gene sequence: CDR1 MNHNS, CDR2 SASEGT. Trimming removed 5 bases from V and 5 bases from J, with 15 bases in between. The CDR3 sequence is CASSLKGTGTGELFF. Written as DNA, the CDR3 is TGTGCCAGCAGTCTAAAGGGAACGGGGACCGGGGAGCTGTTTTTT.

The V call is TRBV19, the J call TRBJ2-7; D perhaps matches TRBD2 (6 bases). V was cut by 5 bases and J by 3 bases, with 8 bases left in between. This CDR3 is built from 12 residues. Germline values: CDR1 LNHDA, CDR2 SQIVND (reference sequence). Here the CDR3 DNA reads TGTGCCAGTAGTCAGGAGGGCTACGAGCAGTACTTC. It specifies CASSQEGYEQYF.

This chain joins TRBV4-2 and TRBJ2-7; 8 bases match TRBD2. V gave up 0 bases and J gave up 4 bases; unmatched junction bases: 8. This CDR3 is 16 amino acids long. From germline, CDR1 is LGHNA and CDR2 YNFKEQ. CDR3 loop: CASSQDGSLAGYEQYF. The CDR3 nucleotides read TGTGCCAGCAGCCAAGACGGGTCCCTAGCGGGTTACGAGCAGTACTTC.

The V call is TRBV5-4, the J call TRBJ2-7, with 13 bases fitting TRBD2. Germline V gene lookup returns CDR1 SGHNT and CDR2 YYREEE (reference sequence). The J segment lost 7 bases and the V segment lost 4 bases, leaving 8 bases of the junction unmatched. There are 15 residues in the CDR3. CDR3 in amino acids: CASSRTSGRAGEQYF. The CDR3 nucleotides read TGTGCCAGCAGCCGCACTAGCGGGAGGGCCGGGGAGCAGTACTTC.

The chain links TRBV7-9 to TRBJ2-7, with 9 bases that match TRBD2. V dropped 2 bases and J dropped 7; count of bases not matched to a gene: 6. This CDR3 is built from 14 residues. The germline CDR1 and CDR2 sequences are SEHNR and FQNEAQ (reference sequence). The DNA of the CDR3 is TGTGCCAGCAGCTTATTGGGGGCGGGAGGGGAGCAGTACTTC. Its protein is CASSLLGAGGEQYF.

V usage is TRBV18 and J usage is TRBJ2-3, with 14 bases lining up with TRBD2. The CDR3 contains 16 residues. Germline V gene sequence: CDR1 KGHSH, CDR2 LQKENI. J lost 8 bases, V lost 5 bases, and 9 bases had no gene match. CDR3 nucleotides: TGTGCCAGCTCAGCTGCCGGGACTAGCGGGAGAGCTACGCAGTATTTT. It yields the protein CASSAAGTSGRATQYF.

This clone has just a few counts. The rearrangement joins TRBV5-1 to TRBJ2-3, with D uncertain. The V end was cut by 0 bases, the J end by 2 bases, with 7 bases between. The germline CDR1 and CDR2 sequences are SGHRS and YFSETQ. This CDR3 comprises 14 residues. CDR3 in DNA: TGCGCCAGCAGCTTGGACCAGAACACAGATACGCAGTATTTT. Amino acid sequence: CASSLDQNTDTQYF.

About this clone: Its ends do not fully match the called genes, so a read error is possible. V and J are TRBV18 and TRBJ2-1; TRBD2 matches at 7 bases. This CDR3 has 15 amino acids. The germline CDR1 and CDR2 sequences are KGHSH and LQKENI. The CDR3 sequence is CANSPSGGWYNEQFF. CDR3 coding DNA: TGTGCCAACTCACCATCGGGAGGATGGTACAATGAGCAGTTCTTC.

V and J are TRBV30 and TRBJ2-5; 9 bases fit TRBD1. Trimming cost V 8 bases and J 7 bases; bases outside gene matches: 11. This CDR3 is built from 13 residues. Germline CDR1 reads GTSNPN; CDR2 reads SVGIG (reference sequence). The CDR3 sequence is CAGGTGSDGTQYF. DNA of the CDR3: TGTGCCGGGGGGACAGGGTCCGACGGGACCCAGTACTTC.

The chain joins TRBV7-9 to TRBJ2-7; the match to TRBD1 covers 7 bases. V lost 5 bases and J lost 7; bases outside the gene matches: 11. This CDR3 region has 14 residues. The V gene's germline CDR1 is SEHNR and CDR2 FQNEAQ (reference sequence). CDR3 in DNA: TGTGCCAGCAGCCCAATGGGCTCAGGGGGAGAGCAGTACTTC. The encoded protein is CASSPMGSGGEQYF.

The count of this clone is one. The rearrangement joins TRBV11-2 to TRBJ2-1; 8 bases fit TRBD2. The CDR3 loop spans 16 amino acids. V lost 6 bases, J lost 0 bases, and 7 bases stayed unmatched. Germline assignment: CDR1 SGHAT and CDR2 FQNNGV. The CDR3 is CASRSLSGSSYNEQFF. The CDR3 nucleotides read TGTGCCAGCAGGTCTTTAAGCGGGAGCTCCTACAATGAGCAGTTCTTC.

This clone was seen only a few times. This chain connects TRBV27 to TRBJ1-5; D unclear. V was trimmed by 2 bases and J by 7 bases, leaving 12 bases between them. CDR3 length: 14 residues. Germline values: CDR1 MNHEY, CDR2 SMNVEV (reference sequence). In DNA, the CDR3 is TGTGCCAGCAGTTTAGGAGGACCGGGCCAGCCCCAGCATTTT. Its translation: CASSLGGPGQPQHF.

This clone occurred once. The V call is TRBV11-2, the J call TRBJ2-5; perhaps TRBD2 as D (5 bases). The germline CDR1 and CDR2 sequences are SGHAT and FQNNGV. CDR3 size: 14 residues. V was clipped by 3 bases and J by 3 bases, with 11 bases between them. The CDR3 spells CASSFRGLKETQYF. The CDR3 nucleotides read TGTGCCAGCAGCTTTCGGGGTCTAAAAGAGACCCAGTACTTC.

The rearrangement links TRBV5-6 to TRBJ2-7; 12 nucleotides align to TRBD1. From germline, CDR1 is SGHDT and CDR2 YYEEEE. With 3 bases clipped from V and 4 bases from J, the junction kept 2 bases outside the gene matches. The CDR3 length is 14 residues. For the CDR3, the DNA is TGTGCCAGCAGCTGGGACAGGGGGCGTTACGAGCAGTACTTC. As protein: CASSWDRGRYEQYF.

V gene TRBV11-2 combines with J gene TRBJ2-2; 9 bases fit TRBD1. There are 17 residues in the CDR3. In germline, CDR1 is SGHAT, CDR2 FQNNGV. Unmatched junction bases numbered 10, after V lost 5 bases and J lost 3 bases. CDR3 loop: CASSINHRGRDTGELFF. DNA for the CDR3: TGTGCCAGCAGCATCAACCACAGGGGGCGCGACACCGGGGAGCTGTTTTTT.

The chain has TRBV5-6 and TRBJ2-5, with D perhaps matching TRBD1 (6 bases). Trimming pared 3 bases from V and 10 bases from J, leaving 22 bases between. Germline loops: CDR1 SGHDT, CDR2 YYEEEE. The CDR3 is made up of 15 amino acids. The CDR3 DNA reads TGTGCCAGCAGCTGGCTTGACAGGACCAAGGTTGGCCAGTACTTC. Protein: CASSWLDRTKVGQYF.

This chain joins TRBV25-1 and TRBJ1-2; TRBD1 matches at 8 bases. V shed 5 bases, J shed 4 bases, and the junction held 6 bases outside the gene matches. The germline gives CDR1 MGHDK, CDR2 SYGVNS. The CDR3 has 14 amino acids. As DNA, the CDR3 is TGTGCCAGCAGTCCGACAGGGGTGGGCTATGGCTACACCTTC. As protein: CASSPTGVGYGYTF.

The V gene is TRBV7-7, the J gene TRBJ2-2; 8 bases are shared with TRBD1. CDR3 length: 14 residues. Germline V gene data show CDR1 as SSHAT and CDR2 as FNYEAQ (reference sequence). V lost 6 bases to trimming and J lost 7 bases; unmatched junction nucleotides: 7. Written as DNA, the CDR3 is TGTGCCAGCAGAGAGACAGGGGTGGGCGGGGAGCTGTTTTTT. Amino acid sequence: CASRETGVGGELFF.